The rows below give T cell receptor beta chains drawn from one sample of a study of CD4 T cells in relation to SARS-CoV-2 and coronaviruses. The antigens for these receptors are not known. Clones were sequenced by immunoSEQ multiplex PCR, and TCRdb holds only the in-frame ones, with some missing. The sample contains about 29,000 clones, about three quarters of which appear only once. Material: CD4+ T cells from PBMCs, cultured in vitro. The receptors were sampled from a human donor in good health. CDR3s include the opening cysteine and the closing phenylalanine or tryptophan. Each record gives: D gene, V gene, J gene, clone size, CDR3 protein, CDR3 DNA. The D gene is left open where the match is weak. Clone sizes are given selectively: once, few, many, or a class where the clone is expanded.

D gene: -; V gene: TRBV5-1; J gene: TRBJ2-1; clone size: -; CDR3 protein: CASSLGTIPYNEQFF; CDR3 DNA: TGCGCCAGCTCTTTGGGGACAATACCCTACAATGAGCAGTTCTTC
D gene: TRBD1; V gene: TRBV27; J gene: TRBJ1-4; clone size: -; CDR3 protein: CASSPIPGQGVEKLFF; CDR3 DNA: TGTGCCAGCAGTCCGATTCCCGGACAGGGCGTTGAAAAACTGTTTTTT
D gene: -; V gene: TRBV18; J gene: TRBJ1-5; clone size: -; CDR3 protein: CASSAGYDQPQHF; CDR3 DNA: TGTGCCAGCTCAGCAGGGTATGATCAGCCCCAGCATTTT
D gene: -; V gene: TRBV5-1; J gene: TRBJ1-6; clone size: once; CDR3 protein: CASSDDSNSPLHF; CDR3 DNA: TGCGCCAGCAGCGACGACAGTAATTCACCCCTCCACTTT
D gene: -; V gene: TRBV5-1; J gene: TRBJ1-5; clone size: -; CDR3 protein: CASSLGGDRLEPQHF; CDR3 DNA: TGCGCCAGCAGCTTGGGAGGGGACCGGCTTGAGCCCCAGCATTTT
D gene: -; V gene: TRBV6-2/TRBV6-3; J gene: TRBJ1-6; clone size: -; CDR3 protein: CASSYGVSNSPLHF; CDR3 DNA: TGTGCCAGCAGTTACGGGGTCTCTAATTCACCCCTCCACTTT
D gene: TRBD1; V gene: TRBV29-1; J gene: TRBJ1-2; clone size: -; CDR3 protein: CSVQQGFGYGYTF; CDR3 DNA: TGCAGCGTCCAACAGGGGTTTGGATATGGCTACACCTTC
D gene: TRBD2; V gene: TRBV19; J gene: TRBJ2-3; clone size: -; CDR3 protein: CASSTRGGTDTQYF; CDR3 DNA: TGTGCCAGTAGTACGCGGGGGGGCACAGATACGCAGTATTTT
D gene: TRBD1; V gene: TRBV6-5; J gene: TRBJ1-1; clone size: -; CDR3 protein: CASTKTGVNTEAFF; CDR3 DNA: TGTGCCAGCACCAAGACAGGGGTGAACACTGAAGCTTTCTTT
D gene: TRBD1; V gene: TRBV4-1; J gene: TRBJ1-1; clone size: -; CDR3 protein: CASSQQGAPNTEAFF; CDR3 DNA: TGCGCCAGCAGCCAGCAGGGGGCTCCGAACACTGAAGCTTTCTTT
D gene: -; V gene: TRBV4-1; J gene: TRBJ1-1; clone size: few; CDR3 protein: CASSQDEGSTYGGLAFF; CDR3 DNA: TGCGCCAGCAGCCAAGATGAGGGTTCGACGTACGGGGGTCTAGCTTTCTTT
D gene: TRBD2; V gene: TRBV2; J gene: TRBJ2-1; clone size: -; CDR3 protein: CASRGTLGLDVNEQFF; CDR3 DNA: TGTGCCAGCAGAGGCACTCTGGGACTAGACGTCAATGAGCAGTTCTTC
D gene: TRBD2; V gene: TRBV5-1; J gene: TRBJ2-7; clone size: -; CDR3 protein: CASSGGTSGGSEQYF; CDR3 DNA: TGCGCCAGCAGCGGCGGGACTAGCGGGGGGAGCGAGCAGTACTTC
D gene: TRBD1; V gene: TRBV2; J gene: TRBJ1-4; clone size: -; CDR3 protein: CASSGGTASVEKLFF; CDR3 DNA: TGTGCCAGCAGTGGAGGGACAGCTTCGGTTGAAAAACTGTTTTTT
D gene: TRBD1; V gene: TRBV29-1; J gene: TRBJ2-5; clone size: -; CDR3 protein: CSVTGNWTQYF; CDR3 DNA: TGCAGCGTGACAGGGAACTGGACCCAGTACTTC
D gene: -; V gene: TRBV6-2/TRBV6-3; J gene: TRBJ1-1; clone size: -; CDR3 protein: CASSYYGTTVNTEAFF; CDR3 DNA: TGTGCCAGCAGTTACTACGGGACGACGGTGAACACTGAAGCTTTCTTT
D gene: -; V gene: TRBV9; J gene: TRBJ2-2; clone size: -; CDR3 protein: CASSVRGTDNTGELFF; CDR3 DNA: TGTGCCAGCAGCGTTCGCGGGACAGACAACACCGGGGAGCTGTTTTTT
D gene: TRBD1; V gene: TRBV2; J gene: TRBJ2-7; clone size: -; CDR3 protein: CASSPGQGYYEQYF; CDR3 DNA: TGTGCCAGCAGTCCGGGACAGGGTTACTACGAGCAGTACTTC
D gene: -; V gene: TRBV7-2; J gene: TRBJ1-5; clone size: -; CDR3 protein: CASSLLGEGNQPQHF; CDR3 DNA: TGTGCCAGCAGCTTACTTGGCGAGGGCAATCAGCCCCAGCATTTT
D gene: TRBD1; V gene: TRBV18; J gene: TRBJ1-2; clone size: few; CDR3 protein: CASSEQGPQTAGGYTF; CDR3 DNA: TGTGCCAGCTCCGAACAGGGGCCACAAACGGCGGGCGGCTACACCTTC
D gene: -; V gene: TRBV7-7; J gene: TRBJ2-3; clone size: -; CDR3 protein: CASSPKGKADTQYF; CDR3 DNA: TGTGCCAGCAGCCCAAAGGGCAAGGCAGATACGCAGTATTTT
D gene: TRBD1; V gene: TRBV7-8; J gene: TRBJ1-1; clone size: few; CDR3 protein: CASRYAGQGTEAFF; CDR3 DNA: TGTGCCAGCAGATACGCGGGACAGGGGACTGAAGCTTTCTTT
D gene: -; V gene: TRBV6-1; J gene: TRBJ1-5; clone size: few; CDR3 protein: CASSESGLNQPQHF; CDR3 DNA: TGTGCCAGCAGTGAAAGTGGGCTCAATCAGCCCCAGCATTTT
D gene: -; V gene: TRBV4-3; J gene: TRBJ2-7; clone size: -; CDR3 protein: CASSQEGDGGFYEQYF; CDR3 DNA: TGCGCCAGCAGCCAAGAAGGGGACGGAGGTTTCTACGAGCAGTACTTC
D gene: -; V gene: TRBV18; J gene: TRBJ2-3; clone size: -; CDR3 protein: CASSPPGADTDTQYF; CDR3 DNA: TGTGCCAGCTCACCACCGGGGGCCGACACAGATACGCAGTATTTT
D gene: -; V gene: TRBV5-1; J gene: TRBJ1-1; clone size: few; CDR3 protein: CASSEAPHTEAFF; CDR3 DNA: TGCGCCAGCAGCGAGGCCCCACACACTGAAGCTTTCTTT
D gene: -; V gene: TRBV12-3/TRBV12-4; J gene: TRBJ2-7; clone size: -; CDR3 protein: CASRTSSYEQYF; CDR3 DNA: TGTGCCAGCAGGACTAGCTCCTACGAGCAGTACTTC
D gene: -; V gene: TRBV6-5; J gene: TRBJ1-2; clone size: -; CDR3 protein: CASRQLQDREYGYTF; CDR3 DNA: TGTGCCAGCAGGCAACTTCAGGACCGAGAGTATGGCTACACCTTC
D gene: -; V gene: TRBV2; J gene: TRBJ2-7; clone size: -; CDR3 protein: CASFEADYRSLEQYF; CDR3 DNA: TGTGCCAGCTTCGAGGCAGACTATCGGAGCCTCGAGCAGTACTTC
D gene: -; V gene: TRBV7-9; J gene: TRBJ2-7; clone size: -; CDR3 protein: CASSFRASYEQYF; CDR3 DNA: TGTGCCAGCAGCTTCAGGGCTTCCTACGAGCAGTACTTC
D gene: -; V gene: TRBV5-4; J gene: TRBJ1-1; clone size: few; CDR3 protein: CASSLVGLMNTEAFF; CDR3 DNA: TGTGCCAGCAGCTTGGTCGGGTTAATGAACACTGAAGCTTTCTTT
D gene: -; V gene: TRBV9; J gene: TRBJ2-7; clone size: -; CDR3 protein: CASSPSGHREEQYF; CDR3 DNA: TGTGCCAGCTCCCCCTCGGGACACAGAGAAGAGCAGTACTTC
D gene: -; V gene: TRBV3-1/TRBV3-2; J gene: TRBJ2-5; clone size: -; CDR3 protein: CASRLYSQETQYF; CDR3 DNA: TGTGCCAGCAGACTATATTCCCAAGAGACCCAGTACTTC
D gene: -; V gene: TRBV10-3; J gene: TRBJ2-7; clone size: -; CDR3 protein: CAISSQQGGYEQYF; CDR3 DNA: TGTGCCATCAGTTCTCAACAGGGAGGGTACGAGCAGTACTTC
D gene: TRBD2; V gene: TRBV6-1; J gene: TRBJ2-1; clone size: -; CDR3 protein: CASSGSGTSGFNEQFF; CDR3 DNA: TGTGCCAGCAGTGGGAGCGGGACTAGCGGTTTTAATGAGCAGTTCTTC
D gene: -; V gene: TRBV3-1/TRBV3-2; J gene: TRBJ2-5; clone size: once; CDR3 protein: CASSLRLGRSQETQYF; CDR3 DNA: TGTGCCAGCAGCCTTCGACTAGGCCGGTCACAAGAGACCCAGTACTTC
D gene: -; V gene: TRBV7-2; J gene: TRBJ2-2; clone size: -; CDR3 protein: CASSLSPVTGELFF; CDR3 DNA: TGTGCCAGCAGCTTATCCCCTGTCACCGGGGAGCTGTTTTTT
D gene: -; V gene: TRBV4-1; J gene: TRBJ1-3; clone size: -; CDR3 protein: CASSTPGRTGNTIYF; CDR3 DNA: TGCGCCAGCAGCACACCGGGCAGGACTGGAAACACCATATATTTT
D gene: -; V gene: TRBV5-8; J gene: TRBJ2-3; clone size: -; CDR3 protein: CASSLAQISDGADTQYF; CDR3 DNA: TGTGCCAGCAGCTTGGCGCAGATTAGCGATGGGGCAGATACGCAGTATTTT